This passage covers 15 T cell receptor beta chains from one sample sequenced in a study of metastatic and nonmetastatic thyroid tumors. TCRdb re-clonotyped the PCR reads through MiXCR. The sample shows about 43,000 clones, 3% to 3.5% of them seen only once. No treatment of any kind had been given to any patient before thyroid surgery. The sequenced sample consisted of blood. The receptors shown here come from a female donor with papillary thyroid cancer or a benign thyroid nodule (not recorded which). Some clones in this sample may be carry-over from other donors' samples.

The chain joins TRBV12-3 or TRBV12-4 to TRBJ2-3; TRBD2 agrees at 8 bases. CDR3 length: 16 residues. Trimming cost V 1 base and J 1 base; bases outside gene matches: 4. The CDR3 spells CASSLGMGLGTDTQYF. In nucleotides, the CDR3 is TGTGCCAGCAGTTTAGGAATGGGACTAGGCACAGATACGCAGTATTTT.

This clone was observed at least ten times. V usage is TRBV20-1 and J usage is TRBJ1-1; no definite D call. Trimming removed 5 bases at V and 1 base at J, with 5 bases between. The CDR3 length is 11 residues. The germline gives CDR1 DFQATT, CDR2 SNEGSKA (reference sequence). For the CDR3, the DNA is TGCAGTGCTGCCCCGAACACTGAAGCTTTCTTT. Protein sequence: CSAAPNTEAFF.

This clone was counted at least ten times. The chain couples TRBV7-9 to TRBJ2-1; no reliable D call. The length of the CDR3 is 15 residues. The ends were cut back, 4 bases at V and 0 bases at J, with 10 bases in the middle. CDR1 and CDR2 (germline): SEHNR, FQNEAQ (reference sequence). The CDR3 sequence is CASSSHVSSYNEQFF. The CDR3 DNA sequence: TGTGCCAGCAGCTCCCACGTCTCCTCCTACAATGAGCAGTTCTTC.

This clone was recorded many times. This chain uses TRBV12-3 or TRBV12-4 with TRBJ2-3; 7 bases map to TRBD2. Trimming cost V 3 bases and J 2 bases; bases outside gene matches: 8. CDR3 length equals 16 residues. Here the CDR3 DNA reads TGTGCCAGCAGTTTTCTTCTAGCGGATCTCACAGATACGCAGTATTTT. Residues: CASSFLLADLTDTQYF.

The rearrangement uses TRBV25-1 and TRBJ1-5; 12 nucleotides match TRBD1. The CDR3 is 17 residues long. Germline CDR1 MGHDK, CDR2 SYGVNS. V shed 2 bases and J 7 bases; nucleotides not matched to a gene: 9. The CDR3 sequence: CASSEKGTGGFSQPQHF. Written as DNA, the CDR3 is TGTGCCAGCAGTGAAAAAGGGACAGGGGGCTTCTCACAGCCCCAGCATTTT.

This clone was observed at least ten times. The rearrangement uses TRBV19 and TRBJ2-5; 8 bases align to TRBD1. Germline V gene lookup returns CDR1 LNHDA and CDR2 SQIVND (reference sequence). This CDR3 is 14 amino acids long. With 4 bases clipped from V and 4 bases from J, the junction kept 5 bases outside the gene matches. The CDR3 here is CASSSTGTGETQYF. For the CDR3, the DNA is TGTGCCAGTAGTAGCACCGGGACAGGAGAGACCCAGTACTTC.

In its sample, this clone was seen many times. The chain joins TRBV5-1 to TRBJ2-1; 7 nucleotides agree with TRBD2. The trim removed 0 bases at V and 4 bases at J, leaving 4 bases unmatched. CDR1 and CDR2 from the germline V gene are SGHRS and YFSETQ. The CDR3 consists of 15 residues. CDR3 in amino acids: CASSLGDYLYNEQFF. CDR3 nucleotide sequence: TGCGCCAGCAGCTTGGGGGACTACCTTTACAATGAGCAGTTCTTC.

This clone was picked up many times. This rearrangement joins TRBV9 to TRBJ2-3, with TRBD2 identical over 8 bases. Germline CDR1 is SGDLS and CDR2 is YYNGEE. The CDR3 sequence is 17 residues long. The V gene end was trimmed by 4 bases and the J gene end by 0 bases; junction bases not matched to a gene: 10. CDR3 residues: CASSPRGGSTSTDTQYF. The CDR3 DNA sequence: TGTGCCAGCAGCCCTCGGGGGGGGTCAACTAGCACAGATACGCAGTATTTT.

This clone was picked up a small number of times. Within the sample, other DNA sequences also encode this same CDR3. CDR3 DNA sequence: TGTGCCAGCAGTTTTGGGGGGGATGGCTACACCTTC. Its protein product is CASSFGGDGYTF. The rearrangement links TRBV28 to TRBJ1-2; TRBD1 might be the D (5 bases). This CDR3 spans 12 amino acids. Germline V gene lookup returns CDR1 MDHEN and CDR2 SYDVKM. Trimming pared 3 bases from V and 6 bases from J, leaving 8 bases between.

The chain uses TRBV20-1 and TRBJ2-7; 9 bases map to TRBD2. The germline CDR1 and CDR2 sequences are DFQATT and SNEGSKA (reference sequence). V was clipped by 5 bases and J by 2 bases; unmatched bases: 10. CDR3 size: 15 residues. In DNA, the CDR3 is TGCAGTGCTGATAATAGCGGGAGCGGGACCTACGAGCAGTACTTC. Protein product: CSADNSGSGTYEQYF.

This clone was counted many times. V gene TRBV6-1 combines with J gene TRBJ2-5; 7 nucleotides align to TRBD1. The CDR3 contains 15 residues. V shed 5 bases and J 6 bases; nucleotides not matched to a gene: 12. Per germline, CDR1 MNHNS and CDR2 SASEGT. The CDR3 region is CASSYGAQGFQTQYF. The CDR3 nucleotides read TGTGCCAGCAGTTACGGAGCACAGGGGTTTCAGACCCAGTACTTC.

This clone has at least ten counts. V gene TRBV5-5 combines with J gene TRBJ2-2, with 8 bases aligning to TRBD1. The CDR3 sequence is 14 residues long. From germline, CDR1 is SGHKS and CDR2 YYEKEE (reference sequence). V lost 4 bases, J lost 3 bases, and 2 bases stayed unmatched. The CDR3 spells CASSQTGDTGELFF. The CDR3 DNA sequence: TGTGCCAGCAGCCAGACAGGGGACACCGGGGAGCTGTTTTTT.

This clone has ten or more counts. The gene calls are TRBV11-1 and TRBJ2-1, with D maybe TRBD2 (6 bases). The CDR3 is 13 residues long. Germline V gene sequence: CDR1 SGHAT, CDR2 FQDESV (reference sequence). The V end lost 5 bases, the J end lost 5 bases, and 10 bases lay between the germline ends. DNA for the CDR3: TGTGCCAGCAGCCCAGGGAGGAACAATGAGCAGTTCTTC. Protein product: CASSPGRNNEQFF.

This clone was recorded at least ten times. This chain joins TRBV29-1 and TRBJ2-1; 7 nucleotides agree with TRBD1. Germline V gives CDR1 SQVTM, CDR2 ANQGSEA. V lost 5 bases, J lost 0 bases, and 7 bases stayed unmatched. This CDR3 has 15 amino acids. This CDR3 reads CSVSKGASSYNEQFF. DNA of the CDR3: TGCAGCGTTAGTAAGGGGGCAAGCTCCTACAATGAGCAGTTCTTC.

This clone has more than one count but fewer than ten. The chain carries TRBV28 and TRBJ2-3; tentative D call: TRBD1 (6 bases). The CDR3 covers 16 residues. V lost 6 bases to trimming and J lost 4 bases, with 20 bases between them. Germline V gives CDR1 MDHEN, CDR2 SYDVKM. CDR3 region: CASSPTGTWAADTQYF. The CDR3 DNA sequence: TGTGCCAGCAGCCCCACCGGGACATGGGCAGCAGATACGCAGTATTTT.